This T cell receptor beta chain is from a study of shared clonotypes between healthy human individuals. Regarding the study as a whole: It was observed that 5% to 6.5% of naive CD4 clonotypes were shared across several donors.

Germline lookup yields CDR1 SGHNT and CDR2 YYREEE (reference sequence). The V end lost 0 bases, the J end lost 6 bases, and 9 bases lay between the germline ends. The CDR3 loop spans 13 amino acids. Naive CD8 cells, CD45RO-negative and positively selected for CCR7, excluded terminally differentiated effector memory CD45RA+ cells. Produced via immunoSEQ multiplex PCR; TCRdb's table is partial and in-frame only. The sample includes under 2,000,000 clones, about 95% of them seen just once. The table lists this clone with a few counts. Its antigen is not known. The gene calls are TRBV5-4 and TRBJ1-1; tentative D call: TRBD1 (6 bases). Sample: naive CD8+ T cells sorted from blood. The TCR comes from a man younger than 30 in good health. CDR3 sequence: CASSLEQGSEAFF. CDR3 in DNA: TGTGCCAGCAGCTTGGAACAGGGTTCTGAAGCTTTCTTT.